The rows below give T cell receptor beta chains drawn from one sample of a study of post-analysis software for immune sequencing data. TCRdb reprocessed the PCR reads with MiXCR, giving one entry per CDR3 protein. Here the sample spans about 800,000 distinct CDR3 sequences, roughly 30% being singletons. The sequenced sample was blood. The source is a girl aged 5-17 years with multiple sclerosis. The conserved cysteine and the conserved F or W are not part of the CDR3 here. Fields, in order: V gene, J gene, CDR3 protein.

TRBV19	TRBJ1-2	ASSFPGLRGYT
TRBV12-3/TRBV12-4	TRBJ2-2	ASSSLAGSGDTGELF
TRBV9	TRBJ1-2	ASSVAGQGAYGYT
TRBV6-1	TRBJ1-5	ASNRKQGGNQPQH
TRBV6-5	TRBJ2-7	ASSYDMITRQY
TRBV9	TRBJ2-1	ASSARQGLPEQF
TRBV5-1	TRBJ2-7	ASSLPTGAVEQY
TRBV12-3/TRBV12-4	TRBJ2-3	ASNPEVGTQY
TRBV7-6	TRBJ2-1	ASSSPENEQF
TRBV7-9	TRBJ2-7	ASSSGQEATYEQY
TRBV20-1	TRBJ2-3	SAPDRPAEKGVLRTDTQY
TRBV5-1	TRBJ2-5	ASSLYQNSQETQY
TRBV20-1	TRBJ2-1	SASKLAGGTYNEQF
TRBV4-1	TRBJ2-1	ASSQDGLEGDNEQF
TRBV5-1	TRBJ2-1	ASSLDRGSYNEQF
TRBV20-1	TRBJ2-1	SVASSGRNEQF
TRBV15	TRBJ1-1	ATSRDLRDTEAF
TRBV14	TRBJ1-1	ASNQEGTAEAF
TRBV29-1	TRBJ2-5	SVRDRHTQETQY
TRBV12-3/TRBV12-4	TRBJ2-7	ASSFRLADSSYEQY
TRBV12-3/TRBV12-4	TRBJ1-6	ASTPTGLNSPLH
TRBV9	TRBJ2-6	ASSVAGGFSGASVLT
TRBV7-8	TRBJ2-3	ASSFLTADTQY
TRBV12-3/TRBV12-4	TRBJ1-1	ASSSAGALRDTEAF
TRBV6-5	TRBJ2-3	ASRGLAGGPDTQY
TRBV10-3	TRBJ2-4	AISERLAEEKNIQY
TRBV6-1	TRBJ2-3	ASSEARGLDTQY
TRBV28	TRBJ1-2	ACSRGGLNYGYT
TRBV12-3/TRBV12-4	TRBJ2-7	ASPSGSSYEQY
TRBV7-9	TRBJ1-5	ASSPETLTGRRGNQPQH
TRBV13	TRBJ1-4	ASSLRTGPHEKLF